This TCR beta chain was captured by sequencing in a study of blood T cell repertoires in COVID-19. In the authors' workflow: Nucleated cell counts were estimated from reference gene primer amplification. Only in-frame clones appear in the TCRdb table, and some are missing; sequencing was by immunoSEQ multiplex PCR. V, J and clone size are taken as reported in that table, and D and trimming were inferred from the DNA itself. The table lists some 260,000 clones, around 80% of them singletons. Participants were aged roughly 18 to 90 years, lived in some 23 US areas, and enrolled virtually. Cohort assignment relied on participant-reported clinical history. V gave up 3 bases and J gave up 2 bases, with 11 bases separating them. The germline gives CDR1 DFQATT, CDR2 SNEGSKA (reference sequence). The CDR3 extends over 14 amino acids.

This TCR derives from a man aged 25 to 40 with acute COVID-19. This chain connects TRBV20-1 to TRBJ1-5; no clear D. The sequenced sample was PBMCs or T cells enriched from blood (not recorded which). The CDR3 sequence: CSASSGLRNQPQHF. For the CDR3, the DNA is TGCAGTGCTAGTTCTGGGCTCCGCAATCAGCCCCAGCATTTT.